This is a list of T cell receptor beta chains from one sample in a study of blood T cell repertoires in COVID-19. Only in-frame clones appear in the TCRdb table, and some are missing; sequencing was by immunoSEQ multiplex PCR. This sample yields 240,000 or so clones, of which roughly 90% are seen a single time; 5.5% to 6.5% belongs to the top ten. Sequencing was performed on peripheral blood. All receptors derive from a man aged 55 to 69 with acute or convalescent COVID-19. Each CDR3 is given with its conserved first and last residue. The order of the fields is clone size, D gene, V gene, J gene, CDR3 DNA, CDR3 protein. D genes are given only for firm matches. Clone sizes are given selectively: once, few, many, or a class where the clone is expanded.

>NA|TRBD1|TRBV30|TRBJ2-7
TGTGCCTGGAGCTTCGACAGGGGCCTCTTCTACGAGCAGTACTTC
CAWSFDRGLFYEQYF
>once|NA|TRBV28|TRBJ2-1
TGTGCCAGCAGTTCTGCGGAGTCGTCCCGCAATGAGCAGTTCTTC
CASSSAESSRNEQFF
>NA|TRBD2|TRBV7-3|TRBJ2-1
TGTGCCAGCAGCTTAGGAGCGGGATATAATGAGCAGTTCTTC
CASSLGAGYNEQFF
>NA|TRBD1|TRBV11-2|TRBJ1-1
TGTGCCAGCAGCTTAGACGCAGGGGGCGCAGGGTCTGAAGCTTTCTTT
CASSLDAGGAGSEAFF
>NA|TRBD1|TRBV6-6|TRBJ1-2
TGTGCCAGCAGTCCCGGGGACAGGGGGCTCAATAACTATGGCTACACCTTC
CASSPGDRGLNNYGYTF
>NA|NA|TRBV5-1|TRBJ2-1
TGCGCCAGCAGCTTGGTAGCGGATGAGCAGTTCTTC
CASSLVADEQFF
>NA|NA|TRBV6-5|TRBJ2-5
TGTGCCAGCAGTACGGGACTTAGGGCCCAGTACTTC
CASSTGLRAQYF
>NA|TRBD2|TRBV2|TRBJ2-3
TGTGCCAGCAGTGTTCTAGCGGGAGAGCAAGGGGGCACAGATACGCAGTATTTT
CASSVLAGEQGGTDTQYF
>NA|TRBD2|TRBV19|TRBJ2-3
TGTGCCAGTAGACGTAGCGGGGGCGGGGATACGCAGTATTTT
CASRRSGGGDTQYF
>NA|NA|TRBV10-3|TRBJ1-6
TGTGCCATCAGTGAGTTGACTCAACCCCTCCACTTT
CAISELTQPLHF
>NA|TRBD2|TRBV7-2|TRBJ2-5
TGTGCCAGCAGCCCCGGGGGGAGGGAGGAGACCCAGTACTTC
CASSPGGREETQYF
>NA|NA|TRBV15|TRBJ1-6
TGTGCCACCAGCAGAGATCCGGACAGTGGGAATTCACCCCTCCACTTT
CATSRDPDSGNSPLHF
>NA|TRBD2|TRBV10-3|TRBJ2-5
TGTGCCATCAGTGAGTTGGGGACTAGCGCTCAAGAGACCCAGTACTTC
CAISELGTSAQETQYF
>few|TRBD1|TRBV19|TRBJ2-7
TGTGCCAGTAGTACGCGACAGGGTCCGTACGAGCAGTACTTC
CASSTRQGPYEQYF
>NA|TRBD1|TRBV7-2|TRBJ1-2
TGTGCCAGCAGCTCGACAGGGGTGGGCGGCTACACCTTC
CASSSTGVGGYTF
>NA|TRBD1|TRBV29-1|TRBJ1-1
TGCAGCGTTGCGACAGGGGGGGACACTGAAGCTTTCTTT
CSVATGGDTEAFF
>NA|NA|TRBV14|TRBJ2-6
TGTGCCAGCAGCCTCCAGGGCGTCTCTGGGGCCAACGTCCTGACTTTC
CASSLQGVSGANVLTF